Shown below are 32 T cell receptor beta chains from a single sample sequenced in a study of T cell responses to AZD1222 COVID-19 vaccine. Measured with immunoSEQ multiplex PCR; TCRdb has only the in-frame clones, and not every one. In the table there are 150,000 to 200,000 clones, approximately 92% of which are singletons. The source material was peripheral blood, sampled on day 0 of AZD1222 vaccination. The receptors originated from an adult in good health.

The chain uses TRBV5-8 and TRBJ2-5, with TRBD1 matching 7 bases. The CDR3 runs 17 residues. V was pared by 2 bases and J by 3 bases, with 13 bases of the junction left unmatched. Per the germline V gene, CDR1 is SGHTS and CDR2 is YDEGEE. CDR3 DNA sequence: TGTGCCAGCAGCTTCGGGGACGGGACAGTTCTTAAAGAGACCCAGTACTTC. It specifies CASSFGDGTVLKETQYF.

The chain carries TRBV7-9 and TRBJ1-6; tentative D call: TRBD1 (5 bases). V was clipped by 5 bases and J by 10 bases, with 15 bases between them. This CDR3 is built from 14 residues. CDR1 is SEHNR and CDR2 is FQNEAQ in the germline V gene (reference sequence). CDR3 nucleotides: TGTGCCAGCAGCCAGGCGGGGACGGGGTCACCCCTCCACTTT. The encoded protein is CASSQAGTGSPLHF.

A note on this clone: The germline gene is not matched at one end of the junction; a read error may be the cause. The V gene is TRBV18, the J gene TRBJ2-2; no firm D call. The germline V gene has CDR1 KGHSH and CDR2 LQKENI. This CDR3 has 15 amino acids. Here the CDR3 DNA reads TGTGCCAGCTCATCACCTAATGGATTCACCGGGGAGCTGTTTTTT. Translated: CASSSPNGFTGELFF.

This clone was counted only a few times. The J gene is TRBJ2-5, the V gene TRBV27; TRBD2 matches at 9 bases. This CDR3 has 17 amino acids. In germline, CDR1 is MNHEY, CDR2 SMNVEV (reference sequence). V gave up 2 bases and J gave up 3 bases; unmatched junction bases: 10. The CDR3 coding sequence is TGTGCCAGCAGTTTAAAAAGCGGGGGGACACAAGAAGAGACCCAGTACTTC. Amino acids: CASSLKSGGTQEETQYF.

The chain is built from TRBV18 and TRBJ1-1, with D possibly being TRBD1 (6 bases). Germline V gene sequence: CDR1 KGHSH, CDR2 LQKENI. The CDR3 spans 14 residues. Trimming took 8 bases from V and 0 from J, leaving 13 bases between them. This CDR3 reads CASLTGGLNTEAFF. Here the CDR3 DNA reads TGTGCCAGCCTCACTGGGGGCCTGAACACTGAAGCTTTCTTT. Together with reference TRBV18 and TRBJ1-1, the CDR3 gives the full variable domain: NAGVMQNPRHLVRRRGQEARLRCSPMKGHSHVYWYRQLPEEGLKFMVYLQKENIIDESGMPKERFSAEFPKEGPSILRIQQVVRGDSAAYFCASLTGGLNTEAFFGQGTRLTVV.

This sequence joins TRBV5-6 and TRBJ1-1; D gene unclear. The CDR3 loop spans 13 amino acids. V was cut by 3 bases and J by 4 bases, with 10 bases left in between. Germline V gene data show CDR1 as SGHDT and CDR2 as YYEEEE. CDR3 coding DNA: TGTGCCAGCAGCTGGATGGGAGGCACTGAAGCTTTCTTT. Translating gives CASSWMGGTEAFF.

This chain links TRBV2 with TRBJ1-1, with TRBD1 matching 8 bases. V lost 7 bases to trimming and J lost 4 bases; unmatched junction nucleotides: 5. From germline, CDR1 is SNHLY and CDR2 FYNNEI. The CDR3 length is 13 residues. The CDR3 DNA is TGTGCCAGCACCGCAGGGACAGGCACTGAAGCTTTCTTT. Protein product: CASTAGTGTEAFF.

The chain carries TRBV10-3 and TRBJ2-1; TRBD2 might be the D (5 bases). The CDR3 has 15 residues. Germline V lookup: CDR1 ENHRY, CDR2 SYGVKD. V lost 5 bases to trimming and J lost 2 bases, with 13 bases between them. CDR3 region: CAISPRSDTYNEQFF. CDR3 coding DNA: TGTGCCATCAGTCCCCGTAGCGACACCTACAATGAGCAGTTCTTC.

The CDR3 spells CASSYPLTSGEVGEQFF. CDR3 bases: TGTGCCAGCAGCTACCCCTTGACTAGCGGGGAGGTTGGGGAGCAGTTCTTC. The V and J genes are TRBV7-9 and TRBJ2-1, with 11 bases lining up with TRBD2. The V segment lost 4 bases and the J segment 10 bases; nucleotides outside the gene matches: 15. The CDR3 covers 17 residues. Germline CDR1 SEHNR, CDR2 FQNEAQ (reference sequence).

The chain combines TRBV28 with TRBJ1-4; D remains ambiguous. V shed 5 bases and J shed 14 bases, with 15 bases lying between them. CDR1 is MDHEN and CDR2 is SYDVKM in the germline V gene. The CDR3 runs to 12 residues. The CDR3 bases are TGTGCCAGCAGTGAAAGGAGCTTTTCTCTGTTTTTT. Amino acids: CASSERSFSLFF.

This clone appeared once. V is TRBV18 and J is TRBJ1-1; D is unresolved. Germline CDR1 reads KGHSH; CDR2 reads LQKENI. This CDR3 is 14 amino acids long. Trimming removed 5 bases from V and 1 base from J, with 11 bases in between. This CDR3 is CASSRARGNTEAFF. CDR3 coding DNA: TGTGCCAGCTCAAGAGCTCGGGGGAACACTGAAGCTTTCTTT. Full variable domain (remainder filled in from reference TRBV18 and TRBJ1-1): NAGVMQNPRHLVRRRGQEARLRCSPMKGHSHVYWYRQLPEEGLKFMVYLQKENIIDESGMPKERFSAEFPKEGPSILRIQQVVRGDSAAYFCASSRARGNTEAFFGQGTRLTVV.

V gene TRBV5-1 combines with J gene TRBJ2-7; TRBD1 matches at 8 bases. V trimming: 5 bases; J trimming: 5 bases; junction bases outside the gene matches: 15. Germline values: CDR1 SGHRS, CDR2 YFSETQ. The CDR3 covers 16 residues. CDR3 amino acids: CASRPGQGHRLDEQYV. The CDR3 region has the DNA TGCGCCAGCAGACCCGGACAGGGCCATCGGTTGGACGAGCAGTACGTC.

The V gene is TRBV6-6, the J gene TRBJ2-1; perhaps TRBD2 as D (5 bases). Germline V CDR1 and CDR2: MNHNY, SVGAGI (reference sequence). V lost 8 bases and J 0 bases, leaving 14 bases between the germline ends. CDR3 length equals 15 residues. The CDR3: CASRTPGSSYNEQFF. The CDR3 DNA is TGTGCCAGCCGCACTCCGGGGAGCTCCTACAATGAGCAGTTCTTC.

The V and J genes are TRBV3-1 (or the pseudogene TRBV3-2) and TRBJ1-1; 7 bases line up with TRBD1. The CDR3 has 14 residues. With 4 bases clipped from V and 11 bases from J, the junction kept 13 bases outside the gene matches. Per the germline V gene, CDR1 is LGHDT and CDR2 is YNNKEL (reference sequence). CDR3 protein: CASSLKHRGGRAFF. The CDR3 DNA reads as TGTGCCAGCAGCCTAAAACACAGGGGAGGGAGGGCTTTCTTT.

The chain has TRBV29-1 and TRBJ2-2; the D gene is possibly TRBD2 (6 bases). This CDR3 is 13 amino acids long. Per the germline V gene, CDR1 is SQVTM and CDR2 is ANQGSEA. V shed 4 bases and J shed 7 bases, with 13 bases lying between them. The CDR3 region is CSVVPGVHGELFF. The CDR3 DNA sequence: TGCAGCGTTGTGCCGGGAGTGCACGGGGAGCTGTTTTTT.

This chain connects TRBV20-1 to TRBJ1-2; the D is unclear. The V and J ends lost 3 bases and 3 bases respectively, with 17 bases between them. Germline V gene sequence: CDR1 DFQATT, CDR2 SNEGSKA (reference sequence). This CDR3 contains 15 residues. The CDR3 sequence is CSASPTGPGDYGYTF. The CDR3, as DNA: TGCAGTGCTAGTCCGACCGGGCCGGGAGACTATGGCTACACCTTC.

The rearrangement links TRBV10-3 to TRBJ1-1; 9 nucleotides line up with TRBD1. The V gene's germline CDR1 is ENHRY and CDR2 SYGVKD. The length of the CDR3 is 15 residues. V lost 6 bases, J lost 1 base, and 6 bases stayed unmatched. Written as DNA, the CDR3 is TGTGCCATCAGCACCCTGGGACAGGGGAACACTGAAGCTTTCTTT. It codes for CAISTLGQGNTEAFF.

The V and J genes are TRBV5-6 and TRBJ2-1; the match to TRBD2 covers 12 bases. Per the germline V gene, CDR1 is SGHDT and CDR2 is YYEEEE. This CDR3 region has 16 residues. V shed 4 bases and J 8 bases; nucleotides not matched to a gene: 10. The CDR3 here is CASSPPGLAGVDEQFF. The CDR3 DNA reads TGTGCCAGCAGCCCACCGGGACTAGCGGGCGTCGATGAGCAGTTCTTC.

V is TRBV5-1 and J is TRBJ1-2, with a weak D call TRBD1 (6 bases). This CDR3 has 14 amino acids. The V end was cut by 1 base, the J end by 6 bases, with 13 bases between. Germline lookup yields CDR1 SGHRS and CDR2 YFSETQ. The CDR3 sequence is CASSLLGAEDGYTF. For the CDR3, the DNA is TGCGCCAGCAGCTTGCTGGGGGCCGAAGATGGCTACACCTTC. Based on the CDR3 plus reference TRBV5-1 and TRBJ1-2, the full variable domain is KAGVTQTPRYLIKTRGQQVTLSCSPISGHRSVSWYQQTPGQGLQFLFEYFSETQRNKGNFPGRFSGRQFSNSRSEMNVSTLELGDSALYLCASSLLGAEDGYTFGSGTRLTVV.

The V gene is TRBV13, the J gene TRBJ2-3, with D unresolved. Trimming took off 1 base at V and 6 bases at J, with 14 bases between the two ends. This CDR3 is 15 amino acids long. The V gene's germline CDR1 is PRHDT and CDR2 FYEKMQ (reference sequence). This CDR3 reads CASSLVDTPRDTQYF. CDR3 coding DNA: TGTGCCAGCAGCTTAGTCGATACACCTAGGGATACGCAGTATTTT. Variable domain in full (rest from reference TRBV13 and TRBJ2-3): AAGVIQSPRHLIKEKRETATLKCYPIPRHDTVYWYQQGPGQDPQFLISFYEKMQSDKGSIPDRFSAQQFSDYHSELNMSSLELGDSALYFCASSLVDTPRDTQYFGPGTRLTVL.

V usage is TRBV7-3 and J usage is TRBJ1-1; tentative D call: TRBD1 (6 bases). Trimming shortened V by 3 bases and J by 7 bases, and 12 bases separated the two germline ends. CDR1 is SGHTA and CDR2 is FQGTGA in the germline V gene. The CDR3 consists of 13 residues. Here the CDR3 DNA reads TGTGCCAGCAGCTTCAGCGGGGGCCGTGAAGCTTTCTTT. Its protein product is CASSFSGGREAFF.

The genes are TRBV7-2 and TRBJ2-2; 9 nucleotides match TRBD2. The ends lost 1 base at V and 4 bases at J; junction bases unmatched: 10. Germline lookup yields CDR1 SGHTA and CDR2 FQGNSA. This CDR3 is built from 18 residues. CDR3 sequence: CASSLVAGVPGSTGELFF. CDR3 DNA: TGTGCCAGCAGCTTAGTAGCGGGGGTCCCGGGTAGCACCGGGGAGCTGTTTTTT.

The chain uses TRBV10-3 and TRBJ1-1, with D unresolved. The CDR3 contains 16 residues. Germline V CDR1 and CDR2: ENHRY, SYGVKD. Trimming removed 6 bases from V and 0 bases from J, with 17 bases in between. The CDR3 spells CAISDGWGGVNTEAFF. For the CDR3, the DNA is TGTGCCATCAGCGACGGATGGGGTGGGGTGAACACTGAAGCTTTCTTT.

CDR3 in amino acids: CASSQLAGGQYF. The CDR3 nucleotides are TGTGCCAGCAGCCAACTAGCGGGGGGGCAGTACTTC. The chain recombines TRBV6-2 or TRBV6-3 with TRBJ2-4, with TRBD2 identical over 13 bases. Germline CDR1 is MNHEY and CDR2 is SVGEGT. J lost 13 bases, V lost 6 bases, and 3 bases had no gene match. The CDR3 is 12 amino acids.

This sequence joins TRBV6-2 or TRBV6-3 and TRBJ1-1, with unresolved D. V lost 0 bases, J lost 0 bases, and 11 bases lay in between. CDR3 length equals 16 residues. Germline V gene lookup returns CDR1 MNHEY and CDR2 SVGEGT. The CDR3 loop is CASSYSILRMNTEAFF. CDR3 nucleotide sequence: TGTGCCAGCAGTTACTCGATCCTACGCATGAACACTGAAGCTTTCTTT.

The V call is TRBV28, the J call TRBJ1-2, with D hard to call. Germline CDR1 and CDR2: MDHEN and SYDVKM. V lost 8 bases to trimming and J lost 4 bases, with 8 bases between them. This CDR3 has 11 residues. The CDR3 nucleotides are TGTGCCAGCTATGCCTCCTATGGCTACACCTTC. Translating it yields CASYASYGYTF.

The V call is TRBV27, the J call TRBJ2-1; TRBD1 matches 8 bases. V lost 4 bases and J lost 7; bases outside the gene matches: 9. CDR3 length equals 15 residues. Germline values: CDR1 MNHEY, CDR2 SMNVEV (reference sequence). Written as DNA, the CDR3 is TGTGCCAGCAGTTCCATTCGACAGGGGTGGAATGAGCAGTTCTTC. This gives the protein CASSSIRQGWNEQFF.

V is TRBV15 and J is TRBJ1-4; D might be TRBD1 (5 bases). Trimming removed 0 bases at V and 8 bases at J, with 16 bases between. Germline V gene data show CDR1 as LNHNV and CDR2 as YYDKDF (reference sequence). The CDR3 has 16 amino acids. The CDR3 protein is CATSRDLGGIGEKLFF. CDR3 nucleotide sequence: TGTGCCACCAGCAGAGATCTTGGGGGGATAGGAGAAAAACTGTTTTTT.

The chain has TRBV5-4 and TRBJ1-2; 8 bases are shared with TRBD1. The CDR3 loop spans 15 amino acids. From germline, CDR1 is SGHNT and CDR2 YYREEE (reference sequence). The ends lost 0 bases at V and 7 bases at J; junction bases unmatched: 8. Here the CDR3 reads CASSLAATGAGGYTF. The CDR3 DNA reads as TGTGCCAGCAGCTTGGCCGCGACAGGGGCAGGTGGCTACACCTTC.

The J gene is TRBJ2-1, the V gene TRBV6-5, with TRBD2 identical over 8 bases. There are 15 residues in the CDR3. CDR1 and CDR2 (germline): MNHEY, SVGAGI. V trimming: 5 bases; J trimming: 4 bases; junction bases outside the gene matches: 7. The CDR3 DNA follows: TGTGCCAGCAGTCCCTTAGCGGGGTCTTACAATGAGCAGTTCTTC. It specifies CASSPLAGSYNEQFF.

V is TRBV5-5 and J is TRBJ2-7, with no clear D. This CDR3 has 16 residues. CDR1 is SGHKS, CDR2 YYEKEE, per germline (reference sequence). Deletions cut 4 bases from V and 0 bases from J, with 17 bases between. The CDR3, as DNA: TGTGCCAGCAGCGTTCCCCCGGACGGTACCTCCTACGAGCAGTACTTC. Translation: CASSVPPDGTSYEQYF. Combining the CDR3 with reference TRBV5-5 and TRBJ2-7 gives the whole variable domain DAGVTQSPTHLIKTRGQQVTLRCSPISGHKSVSWYQQVLGQGPQFIFQYYEKEERGRGNFPDRFSARQFPNYSSELNVNALLLGDSALYLCASSVPPDGTSYEQYFGPGTRLTVT.

The chain recombines TRBV7-2 with TRBJ2-2, with a weak D call TRBD2 (5 bases). This CDR3 is built from 13 residues. Trimming took off 4 bases at V and 7 bases at J, with 10 bases between the two ends. Germline V gene data show CDR1 as SGHTA and CDR2 as FQGNSA. Here the CDR3 reads CASSWVEGGELFF. DNA for the CDR3: TGTGCCAGCAGCTGGGTTGAGGGCGGGGAGCTGTTTTTT.